The entry that follows covers one T cell receptor (beta chain) sequence. Its antigen is not known. The data stem from a study of T-cell memory formation after mild COVID-19. Whole-study results and caveats: Largely, contracting CD4+ clones fell within CM and EM, and contracting CD8+ clones within EMRA.

TCRdb used MiXCR to reprocess the 5' RACE reads, holding one entry per CDR3 protein. Seen here are 300,000 to 350,000 distinct CDR3 sequences, 10% to 15% observed once, and the top ten hold roughly a fifth. This TCR was recovered from a man between 18 and 29 years old who had mild COVID-19 (a few samples of this study predate the infection). Cell type and time point are not known. The sequencing sample was made of PBMCs or a T cell subset sorted from them (not recorded which).

The CDR3 sequence: CAWRGTGNGLSYTF. The CDR3 DNA sequence: TGTGCCTGGAGGGGGACAGGGAACGGTTTGAGCTACACCTTC. The gene calls are TRBV30 and TRBJ1-2; 9 positions agree with TRBD1. This CDR3 contains 14 residues. Germline V gives CDR1 GTSNPN, CDR2 SVGIG (reference sequence). The J segment lost 9 bases and the V segment lost 3 bases, leaving 11 bases of the junction unmatched.